The rows below give T cell receptor beta chains drawn from one sample of a study of cytomegalovirus exposure and HLA in healthy donors. Measured with immunoSEQ multiplex PCR; TCRdb has only the in-frame clones, and not every one. Among roughly 100,000 clones listed, around four fifths were seen once. The sample was PBMCs. These TCRs come from a woman aged 40 to 49 in good health and CMV-seropositive. The CDR3 runs from the conserved cysteine through the conserved F or W. D genes are given only for firm matches. A clone size is listed for some rows: how often the clone was seen (once, few, many), or a class if it is expanded.

V gene	J gene	D gene	clone size	CDR3 protein	CDR3 DNA
TRBV19	TRBJ1-1	-	-	CASSILGGAEAFF	TGTGCCAGTAGTATACTCGGAGGGGCTGAAGCTTTCTTT
TRBV10-3	TRBJ2-6	-	-	CAIGAGGPGANVLTF	TGTGCCATCGGGGCCGGGGGTCCTGGGGCCAACGTCCTGACTTTC
TRBV7-9	TRBJ2-5	-	-	CASSSTPQETQYF	TGTGCCAGCAGCTCGACACCACAAGAGACCCAGTACTTC
TRBV7-6	TRBJ1-1	-	few	CASSSRGGGEAFF	TGTGCCAGCAGCTCCCGGGGAGGGGGTGAAGCTTTCTTT
TRBV5-5	TRBJ1-5	TRBD1	-	CASSLVMGQGDQPQHF	TGTGCCAGCAGCTTGGTTATGGGACAGGGTGATCAGCCCCAGCATTTT
TRBV7-9	TRBJ2-1	TRBD2	-	CASSFATSGGASEQFF	TGTGCCAGCAGCTTCGCGACTAGCGGGGGGGCCAGTGAGCAGTTCTTC
TRBV18	TRBJ2-1	TRBD2	few	CASSPRSGRAGRSYNEQFF	TGTGCCAGCTCACCACGCAGCGGGAGGGCAGGGAGGTCCTACAATGAGCAGTTCTTC
TRBV19	TRBJ2-2	TRBD2	-	CASETLGLAGTGELFF	TGTGCCAGTGAGACACTCGGGCTAGCGGGCACCGGGGAGCTGTTTTTT
TRBV19	TRBJ2-5	-	-	CASSIAVGARQETQYF	TGTGCCAGTAGTATAGCGGTGGGGGCAAGGCAAGAGACCCAGTACTTC
TRBV5-1	TRBJ2-1	TRBD2	-	CASSFSSGGGNEQFF	TGCGCCAGCAGCTTCTCTAGCGGGGGCGGGAATGAGCAGTTCTTC
TRBV10-3	TRBJ2-7	TRBD1	-	CAISESSGQGSEQYF	TGTGCCATCAGTGAGTCAAGCGGACAGGGTTCCGAGCAGTACTTC
TRBV7-9	TRBJ2-2	TRBD2	-	CASSLLAGVNTGELFF	TGTGCCAGCAGCCTACTAGCGGGGGTGAACACCGGGGAGCTGTTTTTT
TRBV7-7	TRBJ2-5	TRBD2	-	CASSSRGGGQETQYF	TGTGCCAGCAGCTCACGGGGGGGTGGCCAAGAGACCCAGTACTTC
TRBV2	TRBJ2-7	-	-	CASIDFAGIHEQYF	TGTGCCAGCATTGATTTCGCAGGAATTCACGAGCAGTACTTC
TRBV7-3	TRBJ1-1	-	-	CASSSAGGNTEAFF	TGTGCCAGCAGCTCCGCGGGAGGGAACACTGAAGCTTTCTTT
TRBV7-9	TRBJ2-7	TRBD2	-	CASSLASGGTSYEQYF	TGTGCCAGCAGCTTAGCGAGCGGGGGAACCTCCTACGAGCAGTACTTC
TRBV7-9	TRBJ2-1	TRBD1	-	CASSFLSGTGYDEQFF	TGTGCCAGCAGCTTCCTCTCCGGGACAGGGTACGATGAGCAGTTCTTC